These T cell receptor beta chains were read from a single sample in a study of blood T cell repertoires in COVID-19. The data were produced by immunoSEQ multiplex PCR, yet TCRdb's version contains in-frame clones alone and is incomplete. The table shows 490,000 or so clones, with around 89% occurring only once. Input material: PBMCs or T cells enriched from blood (not recorded which). Receptors originate from a woman in her 40s who had recovered from COVID-19. Each CDR3 is given with its conserved first and last residue. The order of the fields is V gene, J gene, CDR3 protein.

v_gene: TRBV5-4
j_gene: TRBJ1-5
CDR3aa: CASSLPGENQPQHF

v_gene: TRBV4-3
j_gene: TRBJ1-5
CDR3aa: CASSPQPDISNQPQHF

v_gene: TRBV7-8
j_gene: TRBJ1-1
CDR3aa: CASSLGQGTVYAEAFF

v_gene: TRBV5-6
j_gene: TRBJ2-7
CDR3aa: CASTSWGTATYEQYF

v_gene: TRBV28
j_gene: TRBJ2-1
CDR3aa: CASSTQQEYAFF

v_gene: TRBV13
j_gene: TRBJ2-3
CDR3aa: CASSLGLQGADTQYF

v_gene: TRBV18
j_gene: TRBJ2-7
CDR3aa: CASSPPGTGGYYEQYF

v_gene: TRBV4-3
j_gene: TRBJ2-4
CDR3aa: CASSQDRVLAKNIQYF

v_gene: TRBV10-1
j_gene: TRBJ2-1
CDR3aa: CASSEGQRRNEQFF

v_gene: TRBV6-5
j_gene: TRBJ2-2
CDR3aa: CASSYPGAVSTGELFF

v_gene: TRBV4-1
j_gene: TRBJ2-7
CDR3aa: CASSQGAGRGRSYEQYF

v_gene: TRBV24-1
j_gene: TRBJ2-3
CDR3aa: CATAGRQGDTDTQYF

v_gene: TRBV19
j_gene: TRBJ2-1
CDR3aa: CASSIFPGQGYNEQFF

v_gene: TRBV15
j_gene: TRBJ1-4
CDR3aa: CATSRDGINEKLFF

v_gene: TRBV24-1
j_gene: TRBJ1-4
CDR3aa: CATSESGSGEKLFF

v_gene: TRBV7-2
j_gene: TRBJ2-7
CDR3aa: CASSYQTGAHEQYF

v_gene: TRBV18
j_gene: TRBJ2-5
CDR3aa: CASSPQGTVGQGTQYF

v_gene: TRBV27
j_gene: TRBJ1-3
CDR3aa: CASSPYRGSSSGNTIYF

v_gene: TRBV2
j_gene: TRBJ2-7
CDR3aa: CASTFAAYEQYF

v_gene: TRBV7-2
j_gene: TRBJ1-5
CDR3aa: CASSIAQGAQPQHF

v_gene: TRBV6-2/TRBV6-3
j_gene: TRBJ2-3
CDR3aa: CASSFPTSGRASGDTQYF

v_gene: TRBV28
j_gene: TRBJ1-3
CDR3aa: CASSTGGDRSLGNTIYF

v_gene: TRBV5-1
j_gene: TRBJ2-7
CDR3aa: CASSFYRGHAYEQYF